The rows below give T cell receptor beta chains drawn from one sample of a study of blood T cell repertoires in COVID-19. Generated by immunoSEQ multiplex PCR, the TCRdb table keeps only in-frame clones and is missing some. The sample has 200,000 to 250,000 clones, 70% to 85% seen once. Material for sequencing was PBMCs or T cells enriched from blood (not recorded which). The receptors were gathered from a woman aged 55-69 years who had recovered from COVID-19. Both conserved end residues are part of each CDR3.

cdr3_aa j_call v_call cdr3_length
CASGQVSGANVLTF TRBJ2-6 TRBV3-1/TRBV3-2 14
CAISQGQGRSPLHF TRBJ1-6 TRBV10-3 14
CASSESGTSGINEQFF TRBJ2-1 TRBV25-1 16
CASSLVPDSNEKLFF TRBJ1-4 TRBV5-4 15
CASSQGAAVQPQHF TRBJ1-5 TRBV3-1/TRBV3-2 14
CASSYLASADEQYF TRBJ2-7 TRBV6-5 14
CASSEESGPEGQFF TRBJ2-1 TRBV10-1 14
CASSLASGSYNSPLHF TRBJ1-6 TRBV7-2 16
CAWSGQLNTEAFF TRBJ1-1 TRBV30 13
CASTGRGGVTDTQYF TRBJ2-3 TRBV6-5 15
CASSHNRGNTEAFF TRBJ1-1 TRBV4-3 14
CASSARQGAGETQYF TRBJ2-5 TRBV9 15
CSASRGRLGTGVSNEQFF TRBJ2-1 TRBV29-1 18
CASSQRPGQGYGANTGELFF TRBJ2-2 TRBV3-1/TRBV3-2 20
CASSLQGASNSPLHF TRBJ1-6 TRBV2 15
CASSPLAGALPTQYF TRBJ2-5 TRBV6-5 15
CASSQCAGSYEQYF TRBJ2-7 TRBV23-1 14
CASSLASAGGPNEQFF TRBJ2-1 TRBV5-1 16
CASSFRPQGTTNEKLFF TRBJ1-4 TRBV5-1 17
CASSQHPAGGYTF TRBJ1-2 TRBV4-2 13
CSVSGGVVQPQHF TRBJ1-5 TRBV29-1 13
CASSSRIDSMANSPLHF TRBJ1-6 TRBV27 17
CASSFTRDRGNEQFF TRBJ2-1 TRBV7-9 15
CASSHIVGAEPQHF TRBJ1-5 TRBV16 14
CASSPRQGRTEAFF TRBJ1-1 TRBV19 14
CASSLRQGDIYEQYF TRBJ2-7 TRBV5-1 15
CAWSVRFEGEQFF TRBJ2-1 TRBV30 13
CASSPPDRVREGYTF TRBJ1-2 TRBV5-4 15
CAISDNNEQFF TRBJ2-1 TRBV10-3 11
CASSLHGNGEKLFF TRBJ1-4 TRBV7-9 14
CASSRAAHEQYF TRBJ2-7 TRBV7-9 12